This T cell receptor beta chain stems from a study of blood T cell repertoires in COVID-19. In the study overall: COVID-19 samples from acute and convalescent phases originated in the United States, Italy and Spain.

The CDR3 is made up of 12 amino acids. V was cut by 3 bases and J by 7 bases, with 9 bases left in between. Germline assignment: CDR1 MNHEY and CDR2 SVGAGI. Sequencing used immunoSEQ multiplex PCR; TCRdb keeps in-frame clones, though not all of them. The sample has some 170,000 clones; 75% to 85% are singletons. Sequences were obtained from PBMCs or T cells enriched from blood (not recorded which). The chain recombines TRBV6-5 with TRBJ1-2; the D gene is possibly TRBD1 (5 bases). The sequence was collected from a man between 45 and 60 years old who had recovered from COVID-19. The CDR3, as DNA: TGTGCCAGCAGTTATCGGCAGGGTGGCTACACCTTC. Translation: CASSYRQGGYTF.